The 9 T cell receptor beta chains below come from one sample, sequenced in a study of blood T cell repertoires in COVID-19. The protocol was immunoSEQ multiplex PCR, while the TCRdb copy is restricted to in-frame clones and leaves out a portion. The profile shows about 170,000 clones, around 80% of them singletons. The specimen was PBMCs or T cells enriched from blood (not recorded which). These receptors were collected from a woman between 70 and 85 years old in a cohort exposed to, infected with or recovered from COVID-19 (not recorded which).

The V gene is TRBV3-1 (or the pseudogene TRBV3-2), the J gene TRBJ1-2; TRBD1 agrees at 9 bases. The germline V gene has CDR1 LGHDT and CDR2 YNNKEL (reference sequence). Trimming took 4 bases from V and 3 from J; bases not matched to a gene: 6. The CDR3 extends over 15 amino acids. Written as DNA, the CDR3 is TGTGCCAGCAGCCTCCGGGACAGGGAAGACTATGGCTACACCTTC. It encodes CASSLRDREDYGYTF.

The chain employs TRBV9 and TRBJ2-1; 11 bases match TRBD2. CDR3 size: 17 residues. In germline, CDR1 is SGDLS, CDR2 YYNGEE. V trimming: 0 bases; J trimming: 4 bases; junction bases outside the gene matches: 6. The chain's CDR3 is CASSVDRLAGLYNEQFF. The CDR3 DNA follows: TGTGCCAGCAGCGTAGATAGACTAGCGGGACTTTACAATGAGCAGTTCTTC.

The rearrangement joins TRBV5-6 to TRBJ1-1; TRBD1 might be the D (5 bases). The germline gives CDR1 SGHDT, CDR2 YYEEEE. This CDR3 is built from 15 residues. Trimming removed 4 bases from V and 4 bases from J, with 17 bases in between. This CDR3 reads CASSVLWGGGTEAFF. CDR3 DNA: TGTGCCAGCAGCGTCCTTTGGGGCGGGGGCACTGAAGCTTTCTTT.

The chain employs TRBV10-3 and TRBJ1-2, with D perhaps TRBD1 (5 bases). The CDR3 is 15 residues long. The germline gives CDR1 ENHRY, CDR2 SYGVKD. Trimming removed 0 bases from V and 8 bases from J, with 16 bases in between. CDR3 DNA sequence: TGTGCCATCAGTGAGTCCTTCGACAGCCGCGGCGGCTACACCTTC. Translated, it gives CAISESFDSRGGYTF.

Only one count was recorded for this clone. The chain uses TRBV27 and TRBJ1-4; D is perhaps TRBD1 (5 bases). V dropped 5 bases and J dropped 7 bases, with 20 bases sitting between them. The CDR3 runs 16 residues. Germline CDR1 and CDR2: MNHEY and SMNVEV (reference sequence). The CDR3 sequence: CASSPLDIGGGEKLFF. CDR3 bases: TGTGCCAGCAGTCCCCTGGACATTGGGGGGGGTGAAAAACTGTTTTTT. The whole variable domain, remainder taken from reference TRBV27 and TRBJ1-4, is EAQVTQNPRYLITVTGKKLTVTCSQNMNHEYMSWYRQDPGLGLRQIYYSMNVEVTDKGDVPEGYKVSRKEKRNFPLILESPSPNQTSLYFCASSPLDIGGGEKLFFGSGTQLSVL.

This clone was picked up a small number of times. The V call is TRBV18, the J call TRBJ1-1, with D unresolved. This CDR3 contains 13 residues. Germline CDR1 reads KGHSH; CDR2 reads LQKENI. V lost 5 bases, J lost 0 bases, and 7 bases lay in between. The CDR3 bases are TGTGCCAGCTCAGAGACTCTGAACACTGAAGCTTTCTTT. It is translated as CASSETLNTEAFF.

V and J are TRBV29-1 and TRBJ2-4; 7 positions match TRBD1. The CDR3 loop spans 15 amino acids. V lost 0 bases to trimming and J lost 3 bases; unmatched junction nucleotides: 5. Germline V gene sequence: CDR1 SQVTM, CDR2 ANQGSEA. As DNA, the CDR3 is TGCAGCGTTGAAGAGGTCGGACAGGTCAAAAACATTCAGTACTTC. Encoded protein: CSVEEVGQVKNIQYF. The full variable domain, in which reference TRBV29-1 and TRBJ2-4 provide the parts outside the CDR3, is SAVISQKPSRDICQRGTSLTIQCQVDSQVTMMFWYRQQPGQSLTLIATANQGSEATYESGFVIDKFPISRPNLTFSTLTVSNMSPEDSSIYLCSVEEVGQVKNIQYFGAGTRLSVL.

The chain couples TRBV21-1 to TRBJ1-5; the listed D gene, TRBD1, was not tested against the DNA. TRBV21-1 is a known pseudogene. The CDR3 covers 16 residues. For the CDR3, the DNA is TGTGCCAGCACCCTTATAGACAGGGGGCACAAGAGGCCCCAGCATTTT. This translates into CASTLIDRGHKRPQHF.

For this clone: One end of the junction varies from germline; a read error may be responsible. The genes are TRBV18 and TRBJ1-1; D uncertain. There are 14 residues in the CDR3. CDR1 is KGHSH, CDR2 LQKENI, per germline. The CDR3 loop reads CASLPGEGNTEAFF. CDR3 bases: TGTGCCAGCTTACCAGGTGAGGGGAACACTGAAGCTTTCTTT.